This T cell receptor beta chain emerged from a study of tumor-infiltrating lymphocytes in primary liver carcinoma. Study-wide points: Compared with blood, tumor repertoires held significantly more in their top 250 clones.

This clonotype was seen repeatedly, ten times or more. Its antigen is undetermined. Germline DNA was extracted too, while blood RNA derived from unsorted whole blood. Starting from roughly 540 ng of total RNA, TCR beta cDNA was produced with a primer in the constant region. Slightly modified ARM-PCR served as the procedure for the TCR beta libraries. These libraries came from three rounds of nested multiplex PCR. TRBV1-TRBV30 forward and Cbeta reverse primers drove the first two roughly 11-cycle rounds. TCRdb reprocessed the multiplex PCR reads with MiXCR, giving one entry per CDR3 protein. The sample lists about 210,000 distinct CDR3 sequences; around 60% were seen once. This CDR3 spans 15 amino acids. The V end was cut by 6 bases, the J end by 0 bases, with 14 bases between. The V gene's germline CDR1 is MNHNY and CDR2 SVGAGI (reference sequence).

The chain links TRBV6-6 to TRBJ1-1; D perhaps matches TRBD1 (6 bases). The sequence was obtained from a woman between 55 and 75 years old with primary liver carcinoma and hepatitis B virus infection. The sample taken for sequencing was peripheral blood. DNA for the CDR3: TGTGCCAGCAGGCCTACGGGACACCTGAACACTGAAGCTTTCTTT. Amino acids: CASRPTGHLNTEAFF.